This T cell receptor beta chain was sequenced for a study of graft-versus-host responses after intestinal transplantation. Clones were sequenced by immunoSEQ multiplex PCR, and TCRdb holds only the in-frame ones, with some missing. The repertoire holds tens of thousands of clones, with more than 70% as singletons. Comment on this clone: Antigen: not known.

Germline CDR1 reads SGHDN; CDR2 reads FVKESK. V dropped 5 bases and J dropped 2 bases, with 15 bases sitting between them. The CDR3 sequence is 15 residues long. This specimen was unstimulated CD8+ T cells sorted from spleen or lymph node cells, taken before intestinal transplant. This clonotype was obtained from a human donor who received an intestinal transplant. This chain uses TRBV14 with TRBJ2-5; D unclear. CDR3 sequence: CASSSTWAIQETQYF. CDR3 DNA sequence: TGTGCCAGCAGCTCCACATGGGCTATTCAAGAGACCCAGTACTTC.